The source of this T cell receptor beta chain is a study of blood T cells in healthy people across ages. Study findings and constraints: More naive CD4+ cells and higher diversity marked long-lived donors relative to aged donors.

PCR was performed a second time for roughly 7 to 12 cycles using a sample-barcoded 5' primer and a J-beta primer mix. Using its own MiXCR run on the 5' RACE reads, TCRdb lists one record per CDR3 protein. The sample comprises some 880,000 distinct CDR3 sequences, 36% of which are singletons, and about an eighth rests with the top ten. V was clipped by 6 bases and J by 2 bases; unmatched bases: 7. The CDR3 loop spans 15 amino acids. On this clonotype: Its antigen is unidentified.

The sequenced sample consisted of blood. The clonotype originates from a man aged 18 to 35 in good health. This sequence joins TRBV12-3 or TRBV12-4 and TRBJ2-3; TRBD2 matches at 8 bases. This CDR3 is CASSYGLAYTDTQYF. The CDR3 nucleotides are TGTGCCAGCAGCTACGGACTAGCTTACACAGATACGCAGTATTTT.